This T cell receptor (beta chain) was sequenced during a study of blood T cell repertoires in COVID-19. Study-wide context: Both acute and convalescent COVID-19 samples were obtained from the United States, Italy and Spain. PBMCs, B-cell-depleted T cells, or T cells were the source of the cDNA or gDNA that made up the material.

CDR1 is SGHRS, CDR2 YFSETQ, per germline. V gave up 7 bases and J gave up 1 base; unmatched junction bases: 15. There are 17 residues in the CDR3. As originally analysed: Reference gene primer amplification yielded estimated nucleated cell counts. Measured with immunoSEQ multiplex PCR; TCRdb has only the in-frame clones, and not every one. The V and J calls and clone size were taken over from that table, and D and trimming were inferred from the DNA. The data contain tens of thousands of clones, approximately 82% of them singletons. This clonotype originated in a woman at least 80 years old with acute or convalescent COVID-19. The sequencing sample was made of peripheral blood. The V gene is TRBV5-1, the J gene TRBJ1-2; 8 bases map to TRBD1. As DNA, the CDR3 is TGCGCCAGCTCTCCCTCAGGGGGCGCAATGATTAACTATGGCTACACCTTC. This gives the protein CASSPSGGAMINYGYTF.